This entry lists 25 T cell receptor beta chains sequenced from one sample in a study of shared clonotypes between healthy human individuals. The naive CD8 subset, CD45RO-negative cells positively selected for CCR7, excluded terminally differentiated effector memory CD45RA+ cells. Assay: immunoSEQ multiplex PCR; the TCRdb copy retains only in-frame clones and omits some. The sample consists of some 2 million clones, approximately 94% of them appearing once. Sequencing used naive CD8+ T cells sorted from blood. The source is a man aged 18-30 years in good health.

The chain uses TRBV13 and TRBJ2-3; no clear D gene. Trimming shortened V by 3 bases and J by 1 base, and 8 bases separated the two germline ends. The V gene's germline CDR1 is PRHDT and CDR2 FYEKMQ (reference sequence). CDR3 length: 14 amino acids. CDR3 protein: CASSFRSGTDTQYF. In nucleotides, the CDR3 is TGTGCCAGCAGCTTTCGGAGTGGCACAGATACGCAGTATTTT.

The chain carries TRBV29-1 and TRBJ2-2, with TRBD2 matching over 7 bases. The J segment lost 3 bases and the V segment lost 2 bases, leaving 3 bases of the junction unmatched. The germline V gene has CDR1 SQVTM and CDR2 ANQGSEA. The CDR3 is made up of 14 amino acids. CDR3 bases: TGCAGCGTTGAACGGGGGAGGGACACCGGGGAGCTGTTTTTT. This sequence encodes CSVERGRDTGELFF.

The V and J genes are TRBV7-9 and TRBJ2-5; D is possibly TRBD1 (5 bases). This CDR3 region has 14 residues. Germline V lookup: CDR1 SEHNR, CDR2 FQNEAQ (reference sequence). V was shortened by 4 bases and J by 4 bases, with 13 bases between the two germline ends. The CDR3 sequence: CASSSDPQGETQYF. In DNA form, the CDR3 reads TGTGCCAGCAGCTCAGACCCTCAGGGAGAGACCCAGTACTTC.

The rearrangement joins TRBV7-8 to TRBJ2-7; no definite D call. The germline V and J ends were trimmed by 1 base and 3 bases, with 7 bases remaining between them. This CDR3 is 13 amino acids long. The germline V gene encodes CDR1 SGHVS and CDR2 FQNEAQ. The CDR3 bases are TGTGCCAGCAGCTTAGATAGGCGCTACGAGCAGTACTTC. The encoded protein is CASSLDRRYEQYF.

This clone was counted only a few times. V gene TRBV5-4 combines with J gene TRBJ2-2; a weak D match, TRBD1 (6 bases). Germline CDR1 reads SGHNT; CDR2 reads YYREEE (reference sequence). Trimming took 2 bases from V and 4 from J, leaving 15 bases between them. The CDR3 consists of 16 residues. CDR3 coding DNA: TGTGCCAGCAGCTTTGCAACAGGGCCTGTCACCGGGGAGCTGTTTTTT. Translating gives CASSFATGPVTGELFF.

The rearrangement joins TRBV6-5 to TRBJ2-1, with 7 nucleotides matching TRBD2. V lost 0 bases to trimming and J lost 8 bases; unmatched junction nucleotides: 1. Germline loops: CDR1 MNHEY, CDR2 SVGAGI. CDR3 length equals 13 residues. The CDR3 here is CASSYSAGDEQFF. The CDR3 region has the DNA TGTGCCAGCAGTTACTCTGCGGGAGATGAGCAGTTCTTC.

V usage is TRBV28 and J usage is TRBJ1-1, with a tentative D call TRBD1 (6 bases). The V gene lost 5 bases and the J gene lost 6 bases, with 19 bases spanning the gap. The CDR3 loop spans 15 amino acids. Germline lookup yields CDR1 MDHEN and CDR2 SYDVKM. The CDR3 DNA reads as TGTGCCAGCAGTCCCCTACCAGGACAGATATCTGAAGCTTTCTTT. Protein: CASSPLPGQISEAFF.

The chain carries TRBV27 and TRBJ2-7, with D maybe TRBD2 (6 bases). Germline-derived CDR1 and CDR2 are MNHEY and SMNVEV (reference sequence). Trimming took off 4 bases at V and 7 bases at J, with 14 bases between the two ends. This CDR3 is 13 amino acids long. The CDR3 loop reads CASSYPGVREQYF. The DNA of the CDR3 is TGTGCCAGCAGTTATCCGGGGGTTCGGGAGCAGTACTTC.

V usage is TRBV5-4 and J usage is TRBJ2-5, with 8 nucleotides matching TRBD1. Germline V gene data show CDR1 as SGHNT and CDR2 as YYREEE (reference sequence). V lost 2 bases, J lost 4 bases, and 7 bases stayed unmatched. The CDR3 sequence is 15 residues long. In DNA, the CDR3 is TGTGCCAGCAGCTTACCGACAGGGGCCCCAGAGACCCAGTACTTC. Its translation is CASSLPTGAPETQYF.

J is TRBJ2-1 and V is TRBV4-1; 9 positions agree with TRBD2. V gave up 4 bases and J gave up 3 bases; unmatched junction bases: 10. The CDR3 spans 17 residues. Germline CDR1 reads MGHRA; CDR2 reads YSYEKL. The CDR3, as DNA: TGCGCCAGCAGCCGACTCTTAGCGGGGGCTAGCTACAATGAGCAGTTCTTC. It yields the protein CASSRLLAGASYNEQFF.

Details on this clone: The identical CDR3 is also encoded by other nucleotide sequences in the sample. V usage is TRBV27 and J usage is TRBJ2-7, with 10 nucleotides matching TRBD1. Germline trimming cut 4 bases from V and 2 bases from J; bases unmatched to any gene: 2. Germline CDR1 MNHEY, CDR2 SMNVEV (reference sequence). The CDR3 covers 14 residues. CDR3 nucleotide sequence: TGTGCCAGCAGTTCGACAGGGGGCCCCTACGAGCAGTACTTC. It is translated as CASSSTGGPYEQYF.

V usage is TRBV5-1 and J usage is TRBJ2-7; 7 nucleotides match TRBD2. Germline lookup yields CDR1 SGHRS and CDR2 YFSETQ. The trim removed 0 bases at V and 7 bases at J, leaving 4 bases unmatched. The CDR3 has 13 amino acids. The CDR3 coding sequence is TGCGCCAGCAGCTTGGTCGCTAGCGGAGAGCAGTACTTC. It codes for CASSLVASGEQYF. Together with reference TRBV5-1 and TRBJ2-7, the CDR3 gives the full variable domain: KAGVTQTPRYLIKTRGQQVTLSCSPISGHRSVSWYQQTPGQGLQFLFEYFSETQRNKGNFPGRFSGRQFSNSRSEMNVSTLELGDSALYLCASSLVASGEQYFGPGTRLTVT.

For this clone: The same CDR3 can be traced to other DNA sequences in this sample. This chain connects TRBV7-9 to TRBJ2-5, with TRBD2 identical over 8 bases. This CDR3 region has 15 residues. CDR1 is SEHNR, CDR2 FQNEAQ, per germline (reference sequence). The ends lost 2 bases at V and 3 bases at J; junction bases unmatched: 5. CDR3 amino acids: CASSLLAGGKETQYF. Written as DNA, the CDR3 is TGTGCCAGCAGCTTATTGGCGGGGGGTAAAGAGACCCAGTACTTC. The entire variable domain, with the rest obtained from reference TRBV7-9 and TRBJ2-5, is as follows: DTGVSQNPRHKITKRGQNVTFRCDPISEHNRLYWYRQTLGQGPEFLTYFQNEAQLEKSRLLSDRFSAERPKGSFSTLEIQRTEQGDSAMYLCASSLLAGGKETQYFGPGTRLLVL.

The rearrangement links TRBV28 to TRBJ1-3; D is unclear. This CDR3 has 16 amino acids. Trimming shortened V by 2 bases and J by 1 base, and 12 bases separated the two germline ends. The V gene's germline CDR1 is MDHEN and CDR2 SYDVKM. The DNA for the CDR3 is TGTGCCAGCAGTTTAAATCGGGAGGGATCTGGAAACACCATATATTTT. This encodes CASSLNREGSGNTIYF. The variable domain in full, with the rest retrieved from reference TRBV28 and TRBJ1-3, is DVKVTQSSRYLVKRTGEKVFLECVQDMDHENMFWYRQDPGLGLRLIYFSYDVKMKEKGDIPEGYSVSREKKERFSLILESASTNQTSMYLCASSLNREGSGNTIYFGEGSWLTVV.

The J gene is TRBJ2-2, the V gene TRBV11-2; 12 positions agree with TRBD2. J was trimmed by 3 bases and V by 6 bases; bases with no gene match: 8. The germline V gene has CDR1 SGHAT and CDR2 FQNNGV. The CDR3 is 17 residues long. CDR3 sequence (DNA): TGTGCCAGCAGTTTCCCGACTAGCGGGGGTCACACCGGGGAGCTGTTTTTT. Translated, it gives CASSFPTSGGHTGELFF.

The CDR3 protein is CASSFSPGWTEAFF. As DNA, the CDR3 is TGTGCCAGCAGTTTTTCCCCGGGGTGGACTGAAGCTTTCTTT. This chain uses TRBV27 with TRBJ1-1; D not certain. V lost 3 bases and J lost 5, with 13 bases in between. The CDR3 spans 14 residues. CDR1 and CDR2 (germline): MNHEY, SMNVEV (reference sequence).

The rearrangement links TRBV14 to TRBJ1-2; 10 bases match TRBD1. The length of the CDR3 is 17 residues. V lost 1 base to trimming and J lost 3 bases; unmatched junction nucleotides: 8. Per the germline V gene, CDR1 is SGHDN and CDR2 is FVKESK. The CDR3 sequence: CASSQALTGGVDYGYTF. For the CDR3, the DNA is TGTGCCAGCAGCCAAGCCCTGACAGGGGGCGTCGACTATGGCTACACCTTC. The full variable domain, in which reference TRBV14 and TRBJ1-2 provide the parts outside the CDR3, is EAGVTQFPSHSVIEKGQTVTLRCDPISGHDNLYWYRRVMGKEIKFLLHFVKESKQDESGMPNNRFLAERTGGTYSTLKVQPAELEDSGVYFCASSQALTGGVDYGYTFGSGTRLTVV.

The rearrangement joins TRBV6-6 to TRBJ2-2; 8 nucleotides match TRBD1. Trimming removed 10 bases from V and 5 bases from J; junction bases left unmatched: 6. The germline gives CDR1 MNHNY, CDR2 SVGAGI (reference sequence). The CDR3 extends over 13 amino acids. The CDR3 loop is CATEQGGTGELFF. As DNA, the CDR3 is TGTGCCACCGAACAGGGGGGTACCGGGGAGCTGTTTTTT.

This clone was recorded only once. In DNA form, the CDR3 reads TGTGCCAGCCAGGATGGGGCAGGGCTGGGGACCGGGGAGCTGTTTTTT. Its protein is CASQDGAGLGTGELFF. J is TRBJ2-2 and V is TRBV7-9, with D possibly being TRBD1 (5 bases). Germline loops: CDR1 SEHNR, CDR2 FQNEAQ (reference sequence). The CDR3 sequence is 16 residues long. V lost 8 bases and J lost 5, with 21 bases in between.

Here the CDR3 reads CASSQELAGGPNEQYF. The CDR3 DNA reads as TGCGCCAGCAGCCAGGAACTAGCGGGAGGGCCCAACGAGCAGTACTTC. The rearrangement joins TRBV4-3 to TRBJ2-7, with 13 bases fitting TRBD2. CDR1 is LGHNA, CDR2 YSLEER, per germline. V lost 3 bases to trimming and J lost 5 bases; unmatched junction nucleotides: 7. The CDR3 is 16 residues long.

This chain's CDR3 is CASSYVGSTGDTQYF. The CDR3 bases are TGTGCCAGCAGTTACGTGGGGAGTACGGGAGATACGCAGTATTTT. This rearrangement joins TRBV6-5 to TRBJ2-3, with D possibly being TRBD2 (5 bases). V lost 2 bases to trimming and J lost 5 bases, with 14 bases between them. The CDR3 contains 15 residues. Germline V CDR1 and CDR2: MNHEY, SVGAGI.

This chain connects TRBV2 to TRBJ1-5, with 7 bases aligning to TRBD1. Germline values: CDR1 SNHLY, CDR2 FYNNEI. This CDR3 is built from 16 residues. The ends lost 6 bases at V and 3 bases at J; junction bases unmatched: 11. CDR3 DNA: TGTGCCAGCAGACCGGAGGTACAGGGGTACAATCAGCCCCAGCATTTT. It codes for CASRPEVQGYNQPQHF.

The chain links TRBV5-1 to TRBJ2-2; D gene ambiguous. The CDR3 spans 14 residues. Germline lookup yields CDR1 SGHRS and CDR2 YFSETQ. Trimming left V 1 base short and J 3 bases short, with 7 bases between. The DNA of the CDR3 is TGCGCCAGCAGCTTGATGGGGTACACCGGGGAGCTGTTTTTT. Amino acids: CASSLMGYTGELFF.

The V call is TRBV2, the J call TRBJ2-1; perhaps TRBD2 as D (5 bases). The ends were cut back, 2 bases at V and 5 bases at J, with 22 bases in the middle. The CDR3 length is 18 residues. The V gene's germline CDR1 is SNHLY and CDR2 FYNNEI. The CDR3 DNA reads TGTGCCAGCAGTGAATTTCCCGGGGTTGCGGAGATTCACAATGAGCAGTTCTTC. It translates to CASSEFPGVAEIHNEQFF.

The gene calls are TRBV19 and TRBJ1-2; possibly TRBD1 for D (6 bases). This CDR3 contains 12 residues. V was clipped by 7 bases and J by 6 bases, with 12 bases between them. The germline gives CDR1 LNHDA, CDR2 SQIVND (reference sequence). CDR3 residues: CASKGDNHGYTF. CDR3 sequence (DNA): TGTGCCAGTAAAGGGGACAACCATGGCTACACCTTC.